The clone carrying this T cell receptor (beta chain) was seen only once. V lost 7 bases and J lost 3; bases outside the gene matches: 7. The CDR3 is 15 residues long. CDR1 SGHTA and CDR2 FQGTGA come from the germline V gene. The data stem from a study of T cell responses to AZD1222 COVID-19 vaccine. The method was immunoSEQ multiplex PCR; TCRdb's version includes in-frame clones alone and lacks a portion of them. The top ten hold 45% to 55% of the sample, which has roughly 100,000 clones, 91% seen once. The chain links TRBV7-3 to TRBJ2-2, with TRBD1 matching over 8 bases. The source was peripheral blood, collected on day 0 of AZD1222 vaccination. The source is an adult in good health. The CDR3 is CASKRYRGDTGELFF. DNA of the CDR3: TGTGCCAGCAAACGGTACAGGGGGGACACCGGGGAGCTGTTTTTT.